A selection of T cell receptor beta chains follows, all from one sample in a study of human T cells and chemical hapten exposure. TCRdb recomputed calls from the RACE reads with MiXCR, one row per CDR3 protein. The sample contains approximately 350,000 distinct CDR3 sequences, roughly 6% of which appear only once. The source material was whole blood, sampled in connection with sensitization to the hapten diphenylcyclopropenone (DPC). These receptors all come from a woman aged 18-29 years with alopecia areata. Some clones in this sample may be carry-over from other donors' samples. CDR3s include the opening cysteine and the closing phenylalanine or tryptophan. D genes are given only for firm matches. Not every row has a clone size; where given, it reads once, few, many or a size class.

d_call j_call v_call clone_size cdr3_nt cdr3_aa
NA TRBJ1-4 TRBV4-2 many TGTGCCAGCAGCCAAGAGAAGGGACGCGGAGCTGAAAAACTGTTTTTT CASSQEKGRGAEKLFF
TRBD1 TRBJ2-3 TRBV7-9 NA TGTGCCAGCAGCGTAGGGGTTCGTGCGGGACAGGATGTTTTTAGGACGCAGTATTTT CASSVGVRAGQDVFRTQYF
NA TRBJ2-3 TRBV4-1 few TGCGCCAGCAGCCAAGATGGGTCAAACACAGATACGCAGTATTTT CASSQDGSNTDTQYF
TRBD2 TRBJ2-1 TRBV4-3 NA TGCGCCAGCAGCCAAGAGGTCGGCGGGGGGGCCTACAATGAGCAGTTCTTC CASSQEVGGGAYNEQFF
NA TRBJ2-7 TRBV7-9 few TGTGCCAGCAGTTCCACAGGGACCTCCTACGAGCAGTACTTC CASSSTGTSYEQYF
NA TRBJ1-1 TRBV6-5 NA TGTGCCACCCAGACATCTCTGAACACTGAAGCTTTCTTT CATQTSLNTEAFF
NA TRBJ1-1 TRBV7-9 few TGTGCCAGCAGCATTCAGGGCGGGCGCACTGAAGCTTTCTTT CASSIQGGRTEAFF
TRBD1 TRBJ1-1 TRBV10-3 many TGTGCCATCAAGTCAGGGGGAGGCACTGAAGCTTTCTTT CAIKSGGGTEAFF
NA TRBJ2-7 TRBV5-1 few TGCGCCAGCAGCTTGGCCCCAGGGAGCTCCTACGAGCAGTACTTC CASSLAPGSSYEQYF
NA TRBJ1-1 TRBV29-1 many TGCAGGGGCCAGGCGAACACTGAAGCTTTCTTT CRGQANTEAFF
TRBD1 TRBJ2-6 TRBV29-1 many TGCAGCGTTGCCGGGCAGGGGGCAGCTGGGGCCAACGTCCTGACTTTC CSVAGQGAAGANVLTF
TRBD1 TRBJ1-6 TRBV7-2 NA TGTGCCAGCAGCCCTCGACAGGGCCTGAGCTATAATTCACCCCTCCACTTT CASSPRQGLSYNSPLHF
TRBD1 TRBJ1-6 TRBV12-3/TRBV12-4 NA TGTGCCAGCAGTTTGACAGGGGCGAATTCACCCCTCCACTTT CASSLTGANSPLHF
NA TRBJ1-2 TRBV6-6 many TGTGCCAGCACAACTAACTTCAATGGCTACACCTTC CASTTNFNGYTF
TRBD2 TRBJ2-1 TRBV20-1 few TGCAGTGTTATGCCGGAAGCGGGGGCTTACAATGAGCAGTTCTTC CSVMPEAGAYNEQFF
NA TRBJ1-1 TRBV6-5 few TGTGCCAGCAGCACCAAGACAGGATTGAACACTGAAGCTTTCTTT CASSTKTGLNTEAFF
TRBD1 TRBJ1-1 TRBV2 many TGCGCCAGCAGCGGACAGGGGGCAACTGAAGCTTTCTTT CASSGQGATEAFF